One sample yielded the 10 T cell receptor beta chains listed below, sequenced in a study of shared clonotypes between healthy human individuals. Produced via immunoSEQ multiplex PCR; TCRdb's table is partial and in-frame only. The sample includes under 1,100,000 clones, approximately 70% of them seen just once. Sequencing used memory CD4+ T cells sorted from blood. Subset given: CD45RA-negative fraction. Receptor source: a man younger than 35 in good health.

The rearrangement joins TRBV25-1 to TRBJ2-3, with D perhaps TRBD2 (6 bases). The CDR3 totals 15 residues. Looked up from germline, CDR1 is MGHDK and CDR2 is SYGVNS. V was clipped by 3 bases and J by 6 bases, with 16 bases between them. The CDR3 nucleotides are TGTGCCAGCAGTGATAGGGCGGGAAAGGTGGATACGCAGTATTTT. It is translated as CASSDRAGKVDTQYF.

The chain combines TRBV5-1 with TRBJ1-2, with a tentative D call TRBD1 (6 bases). The V gene lost 0 bases and the J gene lost 8 bases, with 14 bases spanning the gap. The CDR3 covers 14 residues. Germline loops: CDR1 SGHRS, CDR2 YFSETQ. CDR3 protein: CASSLAGEISGYTF. The CDR3 bases are TGCGCCAGCAGCTTGGCAGGGGAGATTAGCGGCTACACCTTC.

V is TRBV19 and J is TRBJ1-1; 12 nucleotides match TRBD1. V gave up 4 bases and J gave up 6 bases; unmatched junction bases: 6. The germline V gene encodes CDR1 LNHDA and CDR2 SQIVND (reference sequence). The CDR3 sequence is 15 residues long. The DNA for the CDR3 is TGTGCCAGTAGTACGCGGGGACAGGGGGCCGCTGAAGCTTTCTTT. Translation: CASSTRGQGAAEAFF.

This chain uses TRBV1 with TRBJ1-2. TRBV1 constitutes a pseudogene. The CDR3 has 13 residues. The CDR3 nucleotides are TGCACCAGCAGCCCTGCTGGGAGGAATGGCTACACCTTC. Translation: CTSSPAGRNGYTF.

This chain uses TRBV5-4 with TRBJ2-3; the match to TRBD2 covers 10 bases. Germline V gene sequence: CDR1 SGHNT, CDR2 YYREEE (reference sequence). After removal of 7 bases from V and 6 bases from J, the junction contained 11 bases not matched to a gene. The CDR3 covers 15 residues. CDR3 region: CASQQQRGGLDTQYF. CDR3 DNA sequence: TGTGCCAGCCAACAGCAGCGGGGGGGCCTTGATACGCAGTATTTT.

The rearrangement links TRBV9 to TRBJ1-2; 8 bases map to TRBD1. The CDR3 runs 14 residues. V shed 4 bases, J shed 4 bases, and the junction held 6 bases outside the gene matches. Germline values: CDR1 SGDLS, CDR2 YYNGEE. CDR3 residues: CASSSSGQGYGYTF. The CDR3 nucleotides are TGTGCCAGCAGCTCATCAGGACAGGGCTATGGCTACACCTTC.

The rearrangement joins TRBV28 to TRBJ2-2; 9 nucleotides agree with TRBD2. Trimming at V came to 5 bases and at J to 5 bases, leaving 6 bases not matched to a gene. The CDR3 sequence is 15 residues long. The germline V gene has CDR1 MDHEN and CDR2 SYDVKM. The CDR3: CASSPSSGKTGELFF. The CDR3 DNA reads as TGTGCCAGCAGTCCCTCTAGCGGGAAGACCGGGGAGCTGTTTTTT.

The rearrangement joins TRBV19 to TRBJ1-5, with unresolved D. This CDR3 has 15 residues. The germline V and J ends were trimmed by 7 bases and 0 bases, with 13 bases remaining between them. CDR1 and CDR2 (germline): LNHDA, SQIVND (reference sequence). CDR3 residues: CASTILPSSNQPQHF. DNA for the CDR3: TGTGCCAGTACCATTCTTCCCTCTAGCAATCAGCCCCAGCATTTT.

The chain combines TRBV5-5 with TRBJ2-3; D possibly corresponds to TRBD1 (6 bases). The CDR3 runs to 16 residues. Trimming cost V 4 bases and J 2 bases, with 17 bases left between them. The germline V gene has CDR1 SGHKS and CDR2 YYEKEE (reference sequence). CDR3 amino acids: CASSIYLDRPTDTQYF. The CDR3 bases are TGTGCCAGCAGCATATACCTGGACAGACCCACAGATACGCAGTATTTT. The full variable domain, in which reference TRBV5-5 and TRBJ2-3 provide the parts outside the CDR3, is DAGVTQSPTHLIKTRGQQVTLRCSPISGHKSVSWYQQVLGQGPQFIFQYYEKEERGRGNFPDRFSARQFPNYSSELNVNALLLGDSALYLCASSIYLDRPTDTQYFGPGTRLTVL.

The chain employs TRBV28 and TRBJ1-4; 12 bases agree with TRBD1. V shed 8 bases, J shed 7 bases, and the junction held 8 bases outside the gene matches. Germline CDR1 and CDR2: MDHEN and SYDVKM. CDR3 size: 15 residues. This chain's CDR3 is CASGTGGGLSEKLFF. The DNA for the CDR3 is TGTGCCAGCGGGACAGGGGGCGGCCTTAGTGAAAAACTGTTTTTT. The variable domain in full, completed from reference TRBV28 and TRBJ1-4, reads DVKVTQSSRYLVKRTGEKVFLECVQDMDHENMFWYRQDPGLGLRLIYFSYDVKMKEKGDIPEGYSVSREKKERFSLILESASTNQTSMYLCASGTGGGLSEKLFFGSGTQLSVL.